The 30 T cell receptor beta chains below come from one sample, sequenced in a study of blood T cells in healthy people across ages. Combining a sample-barcoded 5' primer with a J-beta primer mix, a second PCR ran for about 6 to 12 cycles. TCRdb passed the 5' RACE reads through MiXCR, listing each CDR3 protein once. Counted here are 870,000 or so distinct CDR3 sequences, more than 25% occurring once; the ten biggest clones make up 15% to 20%. The sequenced sample was blood. All receptors come from a woman of 80 years or more in good health.

The chain uses TRBV6-2 or TRBV6-3 and TRBJ1-5; D unresolved. The germline gives CDR1 MNHEY, CDR2 SVGEGT. The CDR3 has 12 amino acids. The V and J ends lost 7 bases and 11 bases respectively, with 15 bases between them. DNA of the CDR3: TGTGCCAGCACCGAACCAAGCAGGTCCCAGCATTTT. Its protein is CASTEPSRSQHF.

The sample holds many counts of this clonotype. This chain connects TRBV5-1 to TRBJ2-5; 7 nucleotides line up with TRBD2. The CDR3 consists of 17 residues. The V gene end was trimmed by 3 bases and the J gene end by 2 bases; junction bases not matched to a gene: 13. Germline lookup yields CDR1 SGHRS and CDR2 YFSETQ. CDR3 bases: TGCGCCAGCAGCTCCGGGGTACCTCGCGGGGGACAAGAGACCCAGTACTTC. It is translated as CASSSGVPRGGQETQYF.

This clonotype has ten or more counts. The CDR3 region has the DNA TGTGCCAGCAGCCCCCCTTGGGGCGGGGGGCGGGATGGCTACACCTTC. Its translation: CASSPPWGGGRDGYTF. The V and J genes are TRBV4-2 and TRBJ1-2, with a possible D match to TRBD1 (6 bases). Trimming removed 4 bases at V and 6 bases at J, with 21 bases between. Germline CDR1 LGHNA, CDR2 YNFKEQ. The CDR3 consists of 16 residues.

This clonotype was seen at least ten times. J is TRBJ2-1 and V is TRBV30; TRBD1 aligns across 8 bases. This CDR3 is 12 amino acids long. The germline V gene has CDR1 GTSNPN and CDR2 SVGIG (reference sequence). V lost 8 bases to trimming and J lost 6 bases; unmatched junction nucleotides: 6. CDR3 sequence reads: CARTGLANEQFF. The CDR3 DNA sequence: TGTGCCCGGACAGGGTTGGCCAATGAGCAGTTCTTC.

This clonotype was recorded at least ten times. The V call is TRBV7-9, the J call TRBJ2-4; 8 positions agree with TRBD2. Losses at the gene ends were 1 base for V and 6 bases for J; bases not matched to a gene: 5. CDR1 and CDR2 (germline): SEHNR, FQNEAQ (reference sequence). This CDR3 region has 15 residues. In DNA, the CDR3 is TGTGCCAGCAGCTTAGTCCGGGGGGGCATAAACATTCAGTACTTC. Residues: CASSLVRGGINIQYF.

The table lists this clonotype with many counts. The chain recombines TRBV5-5 with TRBJ2-4; 7 nucleotides align to TRBD1. Germline V gives CDR1 SGHKS, CDR2 YYEKEE (reference sequence). The CDR3 totals 13 residues. With V trimmed by 4 bases and J by 5 bases, 3 bases remained unmatched. The CDR3 loop is CASSRDSQNIQYF. DNA for the CDR3: TGTGCCAGCAGCCGGGACAGCCAAAACATTCAGTACTTC.

On this clonotype: One end of the junction is discordant with germline, which a read error may explain. The CDR3 DNA is TGCGCCAGCAGCCAAGATTACAGGCCTGGCGACACCTTC. It specifies CASSQDYRPGDTF. V usage is TRBV4-3 and J usage is TRBJ1-2; D perhaps matches TRBD1 (5 bases). The CDR3 runs 13 residues. Germline V gene lookup returns CDR1 LGHNA and CDR2 YSLEER.

This chain joins TRBV29-1 and TRBJ2-7; a possible D gene is TRBD2 (5 bases). The DNA end is a closer match to TRBJ2-5, so the J assignment may be wrong. In germline, CDR1 is SQVTM, CDR2 ANQGSEA. This CDR3 is 12 amino acids long. CDR3 coding DNA: TGCAGCGTTAAACTAGGTCCTGAGACCCAGTACTTC. It specifies CSVKLGPETQYF.

This clonotype appeared a few times. This sequence joins TRBV11-2 and TRBJ2-3, with TRBD2 matching over 15 bases. Germline assignment: CDR1 SGHAT and CDR2 FQNNGV. CDR3 length: 19 residues. Trimming at V came to 4 bases and at J to 3 bases, leaving 11 bases not matched to a gene. In nucleotides, the CDR3 is TGTGCCAGCAGCTATCGATTCCCCGGGACTAGCGGGGGGACAGATACGCAGTATTTT. Residues: CASSYRFPGTSGGTDTQYF.

This clonotype was recorded a few times. The J gene is TRBJ2-5, the V gene TRBV12-3 or TRBV12-4; D call uncertain. V dropped 3 bases and J dropped 1 base, with 6 bases sitting between them. This CDR3 has 13 residues. In nucleotides, the CDR3 is TGTGCCAGCAGTTTTGACTTCCAAGAGACCCAGTACTTC. Amino acid sequence: CASSFDFQETQYF.

Only one count was recorded for this clonotype. V is TRBV13 and J is TRBJ2-6; 8 nucleotides line up with TRBD1. J lost 4 bases, V lost 6 bases, and 8 bases had no gene match. Germline lookup yields CDR1 PRHDT and CDR2 FYEKMQ (reference sequence). This CDR3 region has 16 residues. The CDR3 here is CASSFAGGRGANVLTF. CDR3 in DNA: TGTGCCAGCAGTTTCGCAGGGGGCAGGGGGGCCAACGTCCTGACTTTC.

The chain employs TRBV9 and TRBJ2-5, with D perhaps TRBD2 (5 bases). In germline, CDR1 is SGDLS, CDR2 YYNGEE. CDR3 length: 13 amino acids. V lost 1 base and J lost 11, with 15 bases in between. The CDR3 nucleotides are TGTGCCAGCAGCGTAACTAGTTCCAATGAGCAGTACTTC. Translated: CASSVTSSNEQYF.

CDR3 sequence: CASSPVRDSYGYTF. The CDR3 DNA sequence: TGCGCCAGCAGCCCCGTACGGGACTCATATGGCTACACCTTC. The chain employs TRBV4-1 and TRBJ1-2; a weak D match, TRBD1 (5 bases). V lost 4 bases, J lost 5 bases, and 14 bases lay in between. The V gene's germline CDR1 is MGHRA and CDR2 YSYEKL. This CDR3 comprises 14 residues.

As regards this clonotype: It may be a read error: a sequence one base away is much more abundant. V gene TRBV12-3 or TRBV12-4 combines with J gene TRBJ1-2, with 9 bases lining up with TRBD1. CDR3 size: 17 residues. CDR3 protein: CANSLKGQGNRLNGYTF. CDR3 coding DNA: TGTGCCAACAGTTTAAAGGGACAGGGAAACAGATTGAATGGCTACACCTTC.

V and J are TRBV20-1 and TRBJ2-3, with 11 bases aligning to TRBD2. Losses at the gene ends were 6 bases for V and 8 bases for J; bases not matched to a gene: 10. This CDR3 is built from 14 residues. Germline V gene sequence: CDR1 DFQATT, CDR2 SNEGSKA (reference sequence). CDR3 in amino acids: CSAVKASGGSTQYF. The CDR3 DNA reads as TGCAGTGCCGTAAAGGCTAGCGGGGGGTCTACGCAGTATTTT.

This clonotype was detected many times. The chain is built from TRBV2 and TRBJ2-7; TRBD2 is a possible D gene (5 bases). CDR1 is SNHLY, CDR2 FYNNEI, per germline. Trimming shortened V by 3 bases and J by 3 bases, and 12 bases separated the two germline ends. CDR3 length equals 14 residues. The CDR3 DNA reads as TGTGCCAGCAGTGACTGGGGAGACCTCTACGAGCAGTACTTC. This codes for CASSDWGDLYEQYF. Complete variable domain (other parts from reference TRBV2 and TRBJ2-7): EPEVTQTPSHQVTQMGQEVILRCVPISNHLYFYWYRQILGQKVEFLVSFYNNEISEKSEIFDDQFSVERPDGSNFTLKIRSTKLEDSAMYFCASSDWGDLYEQYFGPGTRLTVT.

With regard to this clonotype: A read error is possible here, since a much larger clone lies one base away. The chain recombines TRBV4-2 with TRBJ2-1, with 9 bases matching TRBD2. Germline V gene sequence: CDR1 LGHNA, CDR2 YNFKEQ. The CDR3 has 16 amino acids. Trimming took 1 base from V and 10 from J; bases not matched to a gene: 11. CDR3 residues: CASSQVSSGEGMEQFF. In DNA form, the CDR3 reads TGTGCCAGCAGCCAAGTCTCTAGCGGGGAAGGGATGGAGCAGTTCTTC.

This clonotype occurred many times. The chain carries TRBV20-1 and TRBJ2-3; no clear D gene. V was shortened by 5 bases and J by 0 bases, with 12 bases between the two germline ends. Per the germline V gene, CDR1 is DFQATT and CDR2 is SNEGSKA (reference sequence). This CDR3 has 14 amino acids. In nucleotides, the CDR3 is TGCAGTGCTGGCGGACGGAGTAGCACAGATACGCAGTATTTT. Translated, it gives CSAGGRSSTDTQYF.

This chain connects TRBV20-1 to TRBJ1-4, with 9 positions matching TRBD1. The CDR3 is 15 residues long. With 3 bases clipped from V and 8 bases from J, the junction kept 10 bases outside the gene matches. Per the germline V gene, CDR1 is DFQATT and CDR2 is SNEGSKA (reference sequence). CDR3 in DNA: TGCAGTGCTAGGGAGTCCGGGACAGGGACGGAAAAACTGTTTTTT. This sequence encodes CSARESGTGTEKLFF.

This sequence joins TRBV20-1 and TRBJ2-2; 8 bases align to TRBD1. This CDR3 has 14 amino acids. Germline V gene lookup returns CDR1 DFQATT and CDR2 SNEGSKA (reference sequence). V lost 2 bases, J lost 7 bases, and 6 bases stayed unmatched. CDR3 region: CSARTQGAFGELFF. The CDR3 DNA follows: TGCAGTGCTAGAACTCAGGGGGCGTTCGGGGAGCTGTTTTTT.

This clonotype has more than one count but fewer than ten. A much larger clone lies a single base off, so this may be a read error. The chain uses TRBV20-1 and TRBJ1-2; D possibly corresponds to TRBD1 (6 bases). Trimming left V 3 bases short and J 4 bases short, with 12 bases between. CDR1 DFQATT and CDR2 SNEGSKA come from the germline V gene (reference sequence). CDR3 length: 13 amino acids. Here the CDR3 reads CSARDSETYGYTF. CDR3 bases: TGCAGTGCTAGGGACAGTGAAACCTATGGCTACACCTTC.

With regard to this clonotype: A much more abundant neighbour one base away suggests this may be a read error. The rearrangement uses TRBV12-3 or TRBV12-4 and TRBJ2-1, with 8 bases identical to TRBD2. This CDR3 comprises 14 residues. With V trimmed by 7 bases and J by 6 bases, 8 bases remained unmatched. The CDR3 reads CASNTGTRGNEQFF. In DNA, the CDR3 is TGTGCCAGCAACACCGGGACTAGGGGCAATGAGCAGTTCTTC.

This clonotype is a singleton in its sample. The chain carries TRBV7-2 and TRBJ2-3; 13 bases line up with TRBD2. Trimming took 3 bases from V and 2 from J; bases not matched to a gene: 2. CDR1 is SGHTA and CDR2 is FQGNSA in the germline V gene. CDR3 length: 16 amino acids. CDR3 sequence reads: CASSFTSGGATDTQYF. CDR3 nucleotides: TGTGCCAGCAGCTTCACTAGCGGGGGGGCCACAGATACGCAGTATTTT.

This clonotype was observed a few times. It may be a read error: a sequence one base away is much more abundant. The chain links TRBV10-3 to TRBJ2-5; D is unresolved. Germline V gene sequence: CDR1 ENHRY, CDR2 SYGVKD. Trimming pared 0 bases from V and 11 bases from J, leaving 22 bases between. The CDR3 is 16 amino acids. The CDR3 loop reads CAISESLRLANNEQYF. Here the CDR3 DNA reads TGTGCCATCAGTGAGTCGCTCAGACTCGCCAACAATGAGCAGTACTTC.

The chain has TRBV4-1 and TRBJ1-4; no clear D. The CDR3 contains 16 residues. Per the germline V gene, CDR1 is MGHRA and CDR2 is YSYEKL. Trimming pared 4 bases from V and 4 bases from J, leaving 16 bases between. Here the CDR3 reads CASSLRLAVDNEKLFF. The CDR3, as DNA: TGCGCCAGCAGCCTCCGGTTGGCGGTGGATAATGAAAAACTGTTTTTT.

The CDR3 loop is CAVQGRGAKNIQYF. CDR3 DNA sequence: TGTGCTGTACAGGGTCGCGGGGCCAAAAACATTCAGTACTTC. The rearrangement links TRBV6-5 to TRBJ2-4, with D perhaps TRBD1 (6 bases). Germline CDR1 and CDR2: MNHEY and SVGAGI. This CDR3 has 14 residues.

The rearrangement uses TRBV2 and TRBJ1-6; D ambiguous. Per germline, CDR1 SNHLY and CDR2 FYNNEI. The CDR3 is 14 amino acids. The V end lost 3 bases, the J end lost 6 bases, and 9 bases lay between the germline ends. The CDR3 spells CASSDQSFNSPLHF. The DNA for the CDR3 is TGTGCCAGCAGTGATCAGTCTTTTAATTCACCCCTCCACTTT.

This chain joins TRBV7-2 and TRBJ1-2, with a weak D call TRBD1 (6 bases). The CDR3 length is 14 residues. V lost 5 bases and J lost 2, with 12 bases in between. CDR1 is SGHTA and CDR2 is FQGNSA in the germline V gene. In DNA form, the CDR3 reads TGTGCCAGCAGCCGCCGGGACAAAAACTATGGCTACACCTTC. The encoded protein is CASSRRDKNYGYTF.

The chain has TRBV7-2 and TRBJ1-1; TRBD1 might be the D (5 bases). V lost 5 bases to trimming and J lost 0 bases, with 13 bases between them. This CDR3 is 15 amino acids long. CDR1 is SGHTA, CDR2 FQGNSA, per germline. Here the CDR3 reads CASSRWMTVNTEAFF. For the CDR3, the DNA is TGTGCCAGCAGCCGGTGGATGACAGTGAACACTGAAGCTTTCTTT.

This clonotype was seen a single time. The V and J genes are TRBV7-3 and TRBJ2-3; the D call may be TRBD1 or TRBD2 (6 bases each). Germline V gene lookup returns CDR1 SGHTA and CDR2 FQGTGA. V was shortened by 5 bases and J by 10 bases, with 16 bases between the two germline ends. The CDR3 is 13 residues long. The CDR3 DNA reads as TGTGCCAGCAGCAACGACGGGGGCGCCGCGCAGTATTTT. This codes for CASSNDGGAAQYF.